This T cell receptor beta chain emerged from a study of T cell responses to AZD1222 COVID-19 vaccine. Study-wide points: Recipients of two AZD1222 doses showed rising Spike-specific TCR breadth and depth. Possibly, clonal diversity was underestimated; donors were largely white British and included more females.

Regarding this clone: Its antigen remains unknown.

Generated by immunoSEQ multiplex PCR, the TCRdb table keeps only in-frame clones and is missing some. The data show about 110,000 clones, 91% seen once. This CDR3 contains 14 residues. V was cut by 2 bases and J by 2 bases, with 8 bases left in between. The germline CDR1 and CDR2 sequences are LNHNV and YYDKDF (reference sequence). The receptor was isolated from an adult in good health. This sequence joins TRBV15 and TRBJ2-3; D is unresolved. Source: peripheral blood, taken on day 0 of AZD1222 vaccination. The chain's CDR3 is CATSRQTLTDTQYF. CDR3 nucleotides: TGTGCCACCAGCAGACAGACCCTCACAGATACGCAGTATTTT.